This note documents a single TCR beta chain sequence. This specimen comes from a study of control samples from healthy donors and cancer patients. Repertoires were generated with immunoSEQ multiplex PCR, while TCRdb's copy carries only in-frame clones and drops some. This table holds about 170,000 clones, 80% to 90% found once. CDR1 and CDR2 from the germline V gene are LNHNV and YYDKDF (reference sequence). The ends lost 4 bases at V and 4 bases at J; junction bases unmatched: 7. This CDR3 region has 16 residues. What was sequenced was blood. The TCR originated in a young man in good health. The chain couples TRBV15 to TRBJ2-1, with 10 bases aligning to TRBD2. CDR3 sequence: CATSTRLAGRYNEQFF. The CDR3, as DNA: TGTGCCACCAGCACTAGACTAGCGGGTCGTTACAATGAGCAGTTCTTC. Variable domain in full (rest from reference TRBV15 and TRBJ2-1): DAMVIQNPRYQVTQFGKPVTLSCSQTLNHNVMYWYQQKSSQAPKLLFHYYDKDFNNEADTPDNFQSRRPNTSFCFLDIRSPGLGDTAMYLCATSTRLAGRYNEQFFGPGTRLTVL.